What follows are 3 T cell receptor beta chains derived from one specimen sequenced in a study of cytomegalovirus exposure and HLA in healthy donors. The PCR employed 60 Vbeta primers together with 13 Jbeta primers. Some clones are missing from TCRdb's copy, which holds only in-frame ones; the method was immunoSEQ multiplex PCR. The repertoire shows roughly 78,000 clones; the top ten hold 0.8% to 1%. The sequencing input was PBMCs. These receptors were obtained from a boy younger than 18 in good health and CMV-seronegative.

This chain links TRBV4-2 with TRBJ1-4, with D possibly being TRBD1 (6 bases). The CDR3 runs 17 residues. Germline CDR1 is LGHNA and CDR2 is YNFKEQ. Trimming pared 3 bases from V and 4 bases from J, leaving 18 bases between. Here the CDR3 reads CASSHYLVGADNEKLFF. The CDR3 nucleotides read TGTGCCAGCAGCCATTACTTGGTGGGGGCGGATAATGAAAAACTGTTTTTT.

The chain uses TRBV5-1 and TRBJ1-1; D gene uncertain. Germline assignment: CDR1 SGHRS and CDR2 YFSETQ. Trimming removed 0 bases at V and 4 bases at J, with 13 bases between. The length of the CDR3 is 15 residues. Here the CDR3 reads CASSLESGRATEAFF. CDR3 in DNA: TGCGCCAGCAGCTTGGAGTCGGGAAGGGCCACTGAAGCTTTCTTT. Full variable domain (outside the CDR3, taken from reference TRBV5-1 and TRBJ1-1): KAGVTQTPRYLIKTRGQQVTLSCSPISGHRSVSWYQQTPGQGLQFLFEYFSETQRNKGNFPGRFSGRQFSNSRSEMNVSTLELGDSALYLCASSLESGRATEAFFGQGTRLTVV.

The chain carries TRBV5-1 and TRBJ1-1; D ambiguous. The CDR3 loop spans 14 amino acids. Trimming took off 4 bases at V and 5 bases at J, with 15 bases between the two ends. Germline CDR1 and CDR2: SGHRS and YFSETQ. CDR3 nucleotide sequence: TGCGCCAGCAGCGTATCTTCGGGGTTAACTGAAGCTTTCTTT. Translated, it gives CASSVSSGLTEAFF.